This TCR beta chain was sequenced in a study of shared clonotypes between healthy human individuals. TCRdb's table, derived via immunoSEQ multiplex PCR, lists solely in-frame clones and lacks some. The table includes around 600,000 clones, 97% detected once. A word on this clone: Other DNA sequences in this specimen translate into the identical CDR3.

The V gene lost 0 bases and the J gene lost 1 base, with 7 bases spanning the gap. The CDR3 sequence is 14 residues long. The germline V gene has CDR1 SGHRS and CDR2 YFSETQ. Input material: naive CD4+ T cells sorted from blood. The subset denotes: CD45RA+ positively selected. The clonotype comes from a woman aged 25 to 39 in good health. The chain has TRBV5-1 and TRBJ2-5; tentatively, D is TRBD2 (6 bases). This CDR3 reads CASSLGLGQETQYF. CDR3 nucleotides: TGCGCCAGCAGCTTGGGACTAGGCCAAGAGACCCAGTACTTC.